This is a list of T cell receptor beta chains from one sample in a study of shared clonotypes between healthy human individuals. The data were produced by immunoSEQ multiplex PCR, yet TCRdb's version contains in-frame clones alone and is incomplete. The table shows some 550,000 clones, with around 97% occurring only once. Specimen: naive CD4+ T cells sorted from blood. These receptors were obtained from a woman aged 25-40 years in good health. CDR3s include the opening cysteine and the closing phenylalanine or tryptophan. The D gene is left open where the match is weak. The listing skips clone size in some rows; elsewhere it reads once, few, many or a size class.

TRBJ1-2	TRBV9	.	TRBD1	TGTGCCAGCAGCCACCAAAGGACAGGCGGGAGCTACACCTTC	CASSHQRTGGSYTF
TRBJ1-1	TRBV13	.	.	TGTGCCAGCAGCGCAAACAGACACACTGAAGCTTTCTTT	CASSANRHTEAFF
TRBJ1-2	TRBV19	.	.	TGTGCCAGTAGGCCCACAGCGGGGGGCTTCGGCTATGGCTACACCTTC	CASRPTAGGFGYGYTF
TRBJ2-1	TRBV5-6	.	.	TGTGCCAGCAGCTTGTCAGGTTTGTCCTACAATGAGCAGTTCTTC	CASSLSGLSYNEQFF
TRBJ2-1	TRBV19	.	TRBD2	TGTGCCAGCGCTCGCCTAGCGGGACATGGTCACGCGCCGTTCTTC	CASARLAGHGHAPFF
TRBJ2-2	TRBV6-5	.	TRBD2	TGTGCCAGCAGTTCCCTAGCGGGAGGGAAGTTCGGGGAGCTGTTTTTT	CASSSLAGGKFGELFF
TRBJ2-3	TRBV6-1	once	TRBD1	TGTGCCAGCAGTGAACGAATACAGGGGGCTTACCCAGATACGCAGTATTTT	CASSERIQGAYPDTQYF
TRBJ2-1	TRBV6-5	.	.	TGTGCCAGCAGTTACGAGTCAGGGATCCGGTACAATGAGCAGTTCTTC	CASSYESGIRYNEQFF
TRBJ2-2	TRBV23-1	.	TRBD2	TGCGCCAGCAGTCCCCCCGAAGGTAGCGGGAGAATCACCGGGGAGCTGTTTTTT	CASSPPEGSGRITGELFF
TRBJ1-5	TRBV18	once	.	TGTGCCAGCTCAGCTGCCGGGGGGATAGGCAATCAGCCCCAGCATTTT	CASSAAGGIGNQPQHF
TRBJ1-2	TRBV28	.	.	TGTGCCAGCAGTCTCCTGCATGGCTACACCTTC	CASSLLHGYTF
TRBJ2-1	TRBV11-3	.	TRBD2	TGTGCCAGCAGCCGGACTAGCGGTGAGCAGTTCTTC	CASSRTSGEQFF
TRBJ2-2	TRBV7-9	once	TRBD2	TGTGCCAGCAGCCCCCTCGGCGGGAGAGCCACCGGGGAGCTGTTTTTT	CASSPLGGRATGELFF
TRBJ2-7	TRBV4-2	.	.	TGTGCCAGCAGCCAAGATTTACTAGCCCACTACGAGCAGTACTTC	CASSQDLLAHYEQYF
TRBJ2-7	TRBV28	.	TRBD1	TGTGCCAGCAGACCGGGACAGGGTGTTTACGAGCAGTACTTC	CASRPGQGVYEQYF
TRBJ2-7	TRBV5-1	.	TRBD2	TGCGCCAGCAGTGATTCTAGCGGGAACTACGAGCAGTACTTC	CASSDSSGNYEQYF
TRBJ2-3	TRBV25-1	.	.	TGTGCCAGCAGTGACTACCTTATATCAGATACGCAGTATTTT	CASSDYLISDTQYF
TRBJ2-5	TRBV5-1	.	TRBD2	TGCGCCAGCAGTTTTTCCGGGACTAGCGGTTACGGTCGGGTAGAGACCCAGTACTTC	CASSFSGTSGYGRVETQYF
TRBJ2-7	TRBV11-2	.	TRBD2	TGTGCCAGCATGGGCGGGAGCTCCTACGAGCAGTACTTC	CASMGGSSYEQYF
TRBJ1-2	TRBV28	.	.	TGTGCCAGCAGTTTATCAGGGCCTGCCGACTATGGCTACACCTTC	CASSLSGPADYGYTF
TRBJ2-7	TRBV7-2	.	.	TGTGCCAGCAGCTTAGCCTACATCTCCTACGAGCAGTACTTC	CASSLAYISYEQYF
TRBJ2-3	TRBV4-1	.	TRBD2	TGCGCCAGCAGCCAAGACAGGACTAGCCCTCGAGATACGCAGTATTTT	CASSQDRTSPRDTQYF
TRBJ2-1	TRBV4-1	.	TRBD2	TGCGCCAGCAGCCAAGACGGCGGGAGGAGGAATGAGCAGTTCTTC	CASSQDGGRRNEQFF
TRBJ2-2	TRBV28	.	TRBD2	TGTGCCAGCGGTCTAGCGGACACCGGGGAGCTGTTTTTT	CASGLADTGELFF
TRBJ2-7	TRBV18	.	.	TGTGCCAGCTCACCTTTCGCAGGGGGGTCTTCCGGTAGCGAGCAGTACTTC	CASSPFAGGSSGSEQYF
TRBJ1-1	TRBV28	.	.	TGTGCCAGCAGTCTCCCCTACACTGAAGCTTTCTTT	CASSLPYTEAFF
TRBJ2-1	TRBV10-1	.	.	TGCGCCAGCTCCAGAGGGGGTGACTACAATGAGCAGTTCTTC	CASSRGGDYNEQFF
TRBJ1-3	TRBV5-4	.	.	TGTGCCAGCAGCCAACAGGGTCTCGGCTCTGGAAACACCATATATTTT	CASSQQGLGSGNTIYF
TRBJ2-1	TRBV18	.	TRBD1	TGTGCCAGCTCACAACCCGGGACAGGATACAATGAGCAGTTCTTC	CASSQPGTGYNEQFF
TRBJ2-6	TRBV5-1	.	TRBD1	TGCGCCAGCAGCTTGAGACAGGGGGCGCTTCCTGGGGCCAACGTCCTGACTTTC	CASSLRQGALPGANVLTF